This is a list of T cell receptor beta chains from one sample in a study of blood T cell repertoires in COVID-19. Repertoires were generated with immunoSEQ multiplex PCR, while TCRdb's copy carries only in-frame clones and drops some. The sample yields 20,000 to 30,000 clones, 85% to 95% seen once. The material sequenced was peripheral blood. The receptors come from a human donor with active COVID-19. The donor label of this sample is uncertain. Both conserved end residues are part of each CDR3. A D gene is named only where the DNA matches it firmly. Where a row states a size, it is once, few, many or the class of an expanded clone; other rows omit it.

V	D	J	size	CDR3	DNA
TRBV27	TRBD2	TRBJ2-1	once	CASSFRLAGGKNEQFF	TGTGCCAGCAGTTTTCGACTAGCGGGAGGAAAGAATGAGCAGTTCTTC
TRBV6-5	TRBD2	TRBJ2-6	.	CASSYGLVMGANVLTF	TGTGCCAGCAGTTACGGACTAGTTATGGGGGCCAACGTCCTGACTTTC
TRBV5-1	.	TRBJ1-6	.	CASSLVLTDYNSPLHF	TGCGCCAGCAGCTTGGTGCTGACAGACTATAATTCACCCCTCCACTTT
TRBV5-1	TRBD2	TRBJ2-2	.	CASSLVSGANTGELFF	TGCGCCAGCAGCTTGGTTAGCGGGGCGAACACCGGGGAGCTGTTTTTT
TRBV14	TRBD1	TRBJ1-4	.	CASSPRAPQGFEKLFF	TGTGCCAGCAGCCCCAGAGCCCCACAGGGGTTTGAAAAACTGTTTTTT
TRBV28	TRBD1	TRBJ1-5	once	CASIRDRYSNQPQHF	TGTGCCAGCATTAGGGACAGATATAGCAATCAGCCCCAGCATTTT
TRBV3-1/TRBV3-2	TRBD1	TRBJ2-7	.	CASSQVPGQGSHEQYF	TGTGCCAGCAGCCAGGTCCCGGGACAGGGATCCCACGAGCAGTACTTC
TRBV2	.	TRBJ1-1	.	CASSAGTNTEAFF	TGTGCCAGCAGTGCGGGGACTAACACTGAAGCTTTCTTT
TRBV5-1	TRBD2	TRBJ2-7	.	CASSWTSGGTSSYEQYF	TGCGCCAGCAGCTGGACTAGCGGGGGGACAAGCTCCTACGAGCAGTACTTC
TRBV21-1	.	TRBJ2-7	few	CASSKAILGTSGRSYEQYF	TGTGCCAGCAGCAAAGCCATATTAGGGACTAGCGGGAGATCCTACGAGCAGTACTTC
TRBV18	TRBD1	TRBJ1-5	.	CASSGTGDNQPQHF	TGTGCCAGCTCAGGGACAGGGGACAATCAGCCCCAGCATTTT
TRBV19	.	TRBJ1-1	.	CASSKQGNTEAFF	TGTGCCAGTAGTAAGCAGGGGAACACTGAAGCTTTCTTT
TRBV19	.	TRBJ1-2	.	CASSITTGGYTF	TGTGCCAGTAGTATCACAACGGGTGGCTACACCTTC
TRBV4-1	TRBD1	TRBJ1-5	once	CASSPVGGGLNQPQHF	TGCGCCAGCAGCCCCGTCGGAGGGGGCCTCAATCAGCCCCAGCATTTT
TRBV11-3	TRBD2	TRBJ2-3	.	CASSHRKRGYTDTQYF	TGTGCCAGCAGCCACCGAAAGCGGGGATACACAGATACGCAGTATTTT
TRBV4-1	.	TRBJ1-6	.	CASSQAGKSPLHF	TGCGCCAGCAGCCAAGCAGGGAAATCACCCCTCCACTTT
TRBV6-5	TRBD1	TRBJ2-7	.	CASTRGPEYEQYF	TGTGCCAGCACTAGGGGGCCGGAGTACGAGCAGTACTTC
TRBV5-4	TRBD1	TRBJ2-4	.	CASSFRQGLGNIQYF	TGTGCCAGCAGCTTTCGACAGGGGTTGGGAAACATTCAGTACTTC
TRBV6-5	.	TRBJ1-6	.	CASSSEGGNNSPLHF	TGTGCCAGCAGCTCGGAGGGCGGGAATAATTCACCCCTCCACTTT
TRBV6-5	.	TRBJ2-7	.	CASRPAGTSYYEQYF	TGTGCCAGCAGACCGGCCGGGACTTCCTACTACGAGCAGTACTTC
TRBV9	.	TRBJ2-7	.	CASSVGLQSYEQYF	TGTGCCAGCAGCGTAGGACTACAGTCCTACGAGCAGTACTTC
TRBV6-5	.	TRBJ2-7	.	CASSYSAAGNYEQYF	TGTGCCAGCAGTTATTCGGCCGCCGGGAACTACGAGCAGTACTTC
TRBV6-5	TRBD2	TRBJ2-1	.	CASSRTSGTEQFF	TGTGCCAGCAGCCGGACTAGCGGGACCGAGCAGTTCTTC
TRBV6-5	TRBD1	TRBJ2-5	few	CASSSRQGAGQETQYF	TGTGCCAGCAGTTCTAGACAGGGGGCTGGTCAAGAGACCCAGTACTTC
TRBV18	TRBD1	TRBJ2-5	.	CASSPWDRARETQYF	TGTGCCAGCTCACCCTGGGACAGAGCAAGGGAGACCCAGTACTTC
TRBV28	TRBD2	TRBJ2-7	.	CASRRGGRVDEQYF	TGTGCCAGCAGGCGCGGCGGGAGGGTTGACGAGCAGTACTTC
TRBV3-1/TRBV3-2	TRBD2	TRBJ2-3	.	CASSQVRGGTTDTQYF	TGTGCCAGCAGCCAAGTTCGCGGGGGGACCACAGATACGCAGTATTTT
TRBV5-4	TRBD1	TRBJ1-5	once	CASSFGTGPNQPQHF	TGTGCCAGCAGCTTTGGGACAGGGCCGAATCAGCCCCAGCATTTT
TRBV5-1	.	TRBJ2-7	once	CASSLERETYEQYF	TGCGCCAGCAGCTTGGAGAGGGAGACCTACGAGCAGTACTTC